These T cell receptor beta chains were read from a single sample in a study of blood T cell repertoires in COVID-19. TCRdb's copy holds only in-frame clones and misses some; the assay was immunoSEQ multiplex PCR. This sample has under 200,000 clones, with 80% to 90% found just once. Sequenced input: peripheral blood. Receptor source: a woman aged 55-75 years with COVID-19, enrolled during active disease. Both conserved end residues are part of each CDR3. The D gene is left open where the match is weak. Size is omitted from some rows. Given values are once, few, many or a class for expanded clones.

size	V	D	J	DNA	CDR3
-	TRBV11-1	TRBD1	TRBJ2-5	TGTGCCAGCAGCTTGGGACAGGGCGAGGGAGAGACCCAGTACTTC	CASSLGQGEGETQYF
-	TRBV19	-	TRBJ2-2	TGTGCCAGTAGTAAGCGCCAAACCACCGGGGAGCTGTTTTTT	CASSKRQTTGELFF
-	TRBV6-5	TRBD1	TRBJ1-1	TGTGCCAGCCGAGGGACAGGGAATCCTGAAGCTTTCTTT	CASRGTGNPEAFF
-	TRBV5-1	-	TRBJ1-3	TGCGCCAGCAGATCTGACCCAGGCTCTGGAAACACCATATATTTT	CASRSDPGSGNTIYF
-	TRBV11-2	-	TRBJ1-5	TGTGCCAGCAGCTTAGCTCAGGGGATTGGCAATCAGCCCCAGCATTTT	CASSLAQGIGNQPQHF
-	TRBV19	-	TRBJ1-3	TGTGCCAGTAGTTTAGGACAGCCCTCTGGAAACACCATATATTTT	CASSLGQPSGNTIYF
-	TRBV24-1	-	TRBJ2-2	TGTGCCACCCACGCTTCCCGAGGCCCCGGGGAGCTGTTTTTT	CATHASRGPGELFF
-	TRBV9	TRBD1	TRBJ2-6	TGTGCCAGCAGCCTATGGACAGGGTACTCTGGGGCCAACGTCCTGACTTTC	CASSLWTGYSGANVLTF
-	TRBV5-7	TRBD1	TRBJ2-7	TGTGCCAGCAGCTTGAGGGCAGGGGGCTACGAGCAGTACTTC	CASSLRAGGYEQYF
-	TRBV30	TRBD2	TRBJ2-7	TGTGCCTGGAGTGGGGGGGGACCCTACGAGCAGTACTTC	CAWSGGGPYEQYF
few	TRBV6-6	-	TRBJ1-2	TGTGCCAGCAGTACGCCGGACCGGAGGAGCTATGGCTACACCTTC	CASSTPDRRSYGYTF
-	TRBV19	-	TRBJ2-7	TGTGCCAGTAGTACCGGGGACTACGAGCAGTACTTC	CASSTGDYEQYF
many	TRBV27	-	TRBJ2-7	TGTGCCAGCAGTTTTAAGGGCCCCCCTGACAGGCGATACTACGAGCAGTACTTC	CASSFKGPPDRRYYEQYF
-	TRBV19	-	TRBJ1-1	TGTGCCAGTAGTATCCCAGGGGTATCGGCTGAAGCTTTCTTT	CASSIPGVSAEAFF
-	TRBV5-6	-	TRBJ1-1	TGTGCCAGCAGCTTGGACAGATACAACACTGAAGCTTTCTTT	CASSLDRYNTEAFF
-	TRBV6-4	TRBD1	TRBJ2-2	TGTGCCAGCAGTGAAGAGACAGGGATGGGCGGGGAGCTGTTTTTT	CASSEETGMGGELFF
-	TRBV11-3	TRBD1	TRBJ1-1	TGTGCCAGCAGCCGGACAGGGGTCGGGGCTGAAGCTTTCTTT	CASSRTGVGAEAFF
-	TRBV10-3	TRBD2	TRBJ2-2	TGTGCCATCAGTGAGTTAGCGGGAGGTGCGAACACCGGGGAGCTGTTTTTT	CAISELAGGANTGELFF
-	TRBV2	-	TRBJ2-7	TGTGCCAGCAGTGAAAGTACTAGCTGGTACGAGCAGTACTTC	CASSESTSWYEQYF
-	TRBV14	-	TRBJ1-2	TGTGCCAGCAGCCAGGGGGCTGGCGCCTATGGCTACACCTTC	CASSQGAGAYGYTF
-	TRBV6-5	TRBD1	TRBJ2-7	TGTGCCAGCAGGGATGGGACAGAATACGAGCAGTACTTC	CASRDGTEYEQYF
-	TRBV19	-	TRBJ1-1	TGTGCCAGTAGTATCCTTGCGCCATTGAACACTGAAGCTTTCTTT	CASSILAPLNTEAFF
many	TRBV29-1	-	TRBJ1-2	TGCAGCGTTCTTCAAACCTCGTTAGCTAACTATGGCTACACCTTC	CSVLQTSLANYGYTF
-	TRBV30	-	TRBJ1-2	TGTGCCTGGACAGATAACTATGGCTACACCTTC	CAWTDNYGYTF
-	TRBV28	-	TRBJ1-2	TGTGCCAGCAGTTACCGGTCGCCTGGCAGAGGGAATGGCTACACCTTC	CASSYRSPGRGNGYTF
-	TRBV30	-	TRBJ2-7	TGTGCCTGGAGGACAGGCTCCTACGAGCAGTACTTC	CAWRTGSYEQYF
-	TRBV6-2/TRBV6-3	TRBD1	TRBJ1-1	TGTGCCAGCAGCTTGGGACAGGGCAAAATGAACACTGAAGCTTTCTTT	CASSLGQGKMNTEAFF
-	TRBV6-6	-	TRBJ1-2	TGTGCCAGCAGAAGAGACAGGGGCTACACCTTC	CASRRDRGYTF
-	TRBV5-1	TRBD2	TRBJ2-5	TGCGCCAGCAGCCCCGGACTAGGGGATGACCAAGAGACCCAGTACTTC	CASSPGLGDDQETQYF
once	TRBV10-3	-	TRBJ2-3	TGTGCCACAGGGACTGCCAAACAAGCAGATACGCAGTATTTT	CATGTAKQADTQYF
-	TRBV6-5	TRBD2	TRBJ2-1	TGTGCCAGCTTCGGACTAGCGGGAGGTAATGAGCAGTTCTTC	CASFGLAGGNEQFF
-	TRBV24-1	TRBD1	TRBJ2-7	TGTGCCACCAGTGATTCCGGACAGGGCTTTTCCCACGAGCAGTACTTC	CATSDSGQGFSHEQYF
-	TRBV11-3	-	TRBJ2-3	TGTGCCAGCAGCTTAGGCGACGGGAGCTCGGGCACAGATACGCAGTATTTT	CASSLGDGSSGTDTQYF
-	TRBV7-2	-	TRBJ2-3	TGTGCCAGCAGCTGGGCAGGCGGGGCTAGCACAGATACGCAGTATTTT	CASSWAGGASTDTQYF
-	TRBV27	-	TRBJ2-7	TGTGCCAGCAGTTTGGGAGCCTCCTACGAGCAGTACTTC	CASSLGASYEQYF
-	TRBV24-1	TRBD1	TRBJ2-7	TGTGCCACCAGTGGGACAGGCTCCTACGAGCAGTACTTC	CATSGTGSYEQYF
-	TRBV11-3	TRBD1	TRBJ1-2	TGTGCCAGCAGCTTAGATTCGTCCCGGACAGGGGCTAACTATGGCTACACCTTC	CASSLDSSRTGANYGYTF
-	TRBV13	TRBD1	TRBJ2-2	TGTGCCAGCAGGGGGCCGGGACAGGGGACCGGGGAGCTGTTTTTT	CASRGPGQGTGELFF
-	TRBV7-6	-	TRBJ1-4	TGTGCCAGCAGCTTAGAACCGGGTTATAATGAAAAACTGTTTTTT	CASSLEPGYNEKLFF
-	TRBV27	-	TRBJ2-7	TGTGCCAGCAGTAGACTAGGCTCCTACGAGCAGTACTTC	CASSRLGSYEQYF